Listed below are T cell receptor beta chains from one sample, sequenced in a study of cytomegalovirus exposure and HLA in healthy donors. Assay: immunoSEQ multiplex PCR; the TCRdb copy retains only in-frame clones and omits some. In the table there are about 160,000 clones, 84% of which are singletons. Material for sequencing was PBMCs. The receptor source for this set is a man in his forties or fifties in good health and CMV-seropositive. The conserved cysteine and the conserved F or W are not part of the CDR3 here. Clone size, where shown, is once, few, many, or a class for clones that have expanded.

abundance: NA; v_gene: TRBV11-2; CDR3aa: ASSFTRGRTDTQY
abundance: NA; v_gene: TRBV5-1; CDR3aa: ASSFGGEEKLF
abundance: NA; v_gene: TRBV27; CDR3aa: ASSLRVNYGYT
abundance: NA; v_gene: TRBV12-2; CDR3aa: ASRCPGLVEF
abundance: NA; v_gene: TRBV7-3; CDR3aa: ASSLTVTNTGELF
abundance: NA; v_gene: TRBV19; CDR3aa: ASSLDRSNQPQH
abundance: NA; v_gene: TRBV21-1; CDR3aa: ASSGGTLALNQPQH
abundance: NA; v_gene: TRBV7-6; CDR3aa: ASSLRGLAGGPGTGELF
abundance: NA; v_gene: TRBV2; CDR3aa: ASSEAFGPTSSGANVLT
abundance: once; v_gene: TRBV10-2; CDR3aa: ASRTDHYGYT
abundance: NA; v_gene: TRBV21-1; CDR3aa: ASVWGGPGTEAF
abundance: NA; v_gene: TRBV7-9; CDR3aa: ASRGSRLAGAYNEQF
abundance: NA; v_gene: TRBV5-1; CDR3aa: ASSTQGNGELF
abundance: NA; v_gene: TRBV30; CDR3aa: AWRVSEQGKLF
abundance: NA; v_gene: TRBV5-1; CDR3aa: ASSTDSNQETQY
abundance: NA; v_gene: TRBV6-1; CDR3aa: ASSERGVGNQPQH
abundance: NA; v_gene: TRBV19; CDR3aa: ASREDGYT
abundance: NA; v_gene: TRBV19; CDR3aa: ASSGSGVLTTEAF
abundance: NA; v_gene: TRBV6-1; CDR3aa: ASREGQGGGEKLF
abundance: NA; v_gene: TRBV18; CDR3aa: ASSQQGRNQPQH
abundance: many; v_gene: TRBV25-1; CDR3aa: ASSFGAGPRETQY
abundance: NA; v_gene: TRBV19; CDR3aa: ASTSISGGNTEAF
abundance: NA; v_gene: TRBV19; CDR3aa: ASDNSGGRNQPQH
abundance: NA; v_gene: TRBV5-4; CDR3aa: ASSPGLSGGETQY
abundance: NA; v_gene: TRBV7-9; CDR3aa: ASSSGTGGPETQY
abundance: NA; v_gene: TRBV5-1; CDR3aa: ASSLGTGHDTQY
abundance: NA; v_gene: TRBV6-1; CDR3aa: ASSGGYYNEQF
abundance: NA; v_gene: TRBV1; CDR3aa: TSSQGYRGGTDTQY
abundance: once; v_gene: TRBV19; CDR3aa: ASSTGRRGTQY
abundance: few; v_gene: TRBV5-1; CDR3aa: ASSLGTLQGNTEAF
abundance: NA; v_gene: TRBV5-1; CDR3aa: ASSYQAGGTDTQY
abundance: NA; v_gene: TRBV11-3; CDR3aa: ASSFGGRAGDTQY